This TCR beta chain emerged from a study of beta chain features in type 1 diabetes (dated by TCRdb to the late 2010s). For the study in its entirety: Mean age, gender distribution, total cell number and subset yield were not different between patients and healthy donors. A total of 100 million to 140 million sorted cells were examined across all samples, and the number of cells per subset was strongly correlated with RNA yield. The study compared the TCRB repertoires of sorted circulating CD4+ T cell subsets in recently diagnosed type 1 diabetes patients with those in matched healthy donors. Regulatory and stem cell-like memory subsets were obtained from only 8 patients and roughly 8 healthy donors, while naive and central memory subsets were obtained from all 30 or so donors. The investigation overall reported the following: Because small numbers of individuals were included in the HLA sub-analyses, any influence of HLA type on TCRB rearrangement was left unresolved. Because cDNA rather than genomic DNA was sequenced, highly expressing activated cells could have been over-represented, although no difference in activation and CD3 levels was found between groups. Type 1 diabetes patients showed a moderate but significant shortening of TCRB CDR3 length in all four CD4+ subsets. Naive, central memory and regulatory TCRB repertoires appeared more similar among patients than among healthy donors. PCR might favor shorter templates, but patient and control samples were amplified and corrected together, so any skew would affect both groups equally. Patients with type 1 diabetes made fewer insertions and deleted more nucleotides at VDJ recombination sites, implying thymic rearrangement abnormalities.

V loses 10 bases, J loses 5 bases, and the germline ends lie 26 bases apart. From its cysteine to its phenylalanine, the CDR3 spans 16 amino acids. Only CDR3 DNA is held: 48 bases, read in frame from base 1. The CDR1 and CDR2 encoded by the germline V gene (reference sequence) are LNHDA and SQIVND. Each donor gave one peripheral blood draw, roughly 110 mL on average, collected into heparinised tubes. A BD FACSAria II and a panel including CD45RO, CCR7, CD25, CD127, CD95 and CD27 were used to sort naive, central memory, regulatory and stem cell-like memory CD4+ T cells. A purity above 98% was achieved for all sorted populations. Right away, PBMCs were isolated by Lymphoprep density gradient centrifugation and were stained directly, with no culture step. To minimize batch effects, samples were stained and sorted in pairs, one healthy donor with one patient per experiment. The entire amount of isolated RNA was reverse transcribed using the High Capacity cDNA Reverse Transcription Kit, so the sequenced TCRB transcripts were expressed ones. Naive, central memory and regulatory T cell samples underwent deep immunoSEQ sequencing, averaging about 3.57 million total reads per sample. Sorted cells were lysed in RLT buffer and RNA was extracted with DNase-treated RNeasy Micro or Mini kits, depending on cell number. To prevent cross-contamination, every cell subset was processed on its own, while patient and healthy donor samples were processed together. TCRB sequences were amplified from cDNA with the immunoSEQ multiplex PCR, producing 87-bp fragments spanning the CDR3 region. The amplicons were sequenced using the Illumina HiSeq platform. Concerning the study's data processing: PCR bias was computationally corrected using synthetic template baselines, reads within Hamming distance 2 were collapsed, and singletons that could not be merged were discarded. Reads were aligned against IMGT to assign V, D and J genes, CDR3 length and insertions or deletions at six rearrangement sites. Within each subset, clonotype counts were normalized to the number of sorted cells before true diversity and Gini coefficients were calculated with the tcR R package. The overlap coefficient, calculated on TCRB nucleotide sequences, was used to quantify repertoire sharing. TCRdb holds this immuneACCESS table with in-frame rearrangements only. Some clones are missing; in checked studies, unresolved V genes explain under half, and the rest has no known cause. D and trimming come from the DNA, and the V and J calls and clone size come from that table. Counted in this sample were roughly 300,000 clones; about 14% of them appeared once. The ten most abundant clones make up more than 6.5% of the sample.

This clone was observed a few times. The antigen this receptor binds is unknown. The sample holds no much larger clone one base away, and base qualities are not on file. The origin of this receptor is a young man in good health. The material sequenced was central memory CD4+ T cells from blood. Recombination linked TRBV19 to TRBJ1-2; the D gene is perhaps TRBD1, from 6 matching bases. The DNA sequence reads TGTGCCACCCAGACGACAGGAACAATTTTACGGTATGGCTACACCTTC. This sequence encodes CATQTTGTILRYGYTF.